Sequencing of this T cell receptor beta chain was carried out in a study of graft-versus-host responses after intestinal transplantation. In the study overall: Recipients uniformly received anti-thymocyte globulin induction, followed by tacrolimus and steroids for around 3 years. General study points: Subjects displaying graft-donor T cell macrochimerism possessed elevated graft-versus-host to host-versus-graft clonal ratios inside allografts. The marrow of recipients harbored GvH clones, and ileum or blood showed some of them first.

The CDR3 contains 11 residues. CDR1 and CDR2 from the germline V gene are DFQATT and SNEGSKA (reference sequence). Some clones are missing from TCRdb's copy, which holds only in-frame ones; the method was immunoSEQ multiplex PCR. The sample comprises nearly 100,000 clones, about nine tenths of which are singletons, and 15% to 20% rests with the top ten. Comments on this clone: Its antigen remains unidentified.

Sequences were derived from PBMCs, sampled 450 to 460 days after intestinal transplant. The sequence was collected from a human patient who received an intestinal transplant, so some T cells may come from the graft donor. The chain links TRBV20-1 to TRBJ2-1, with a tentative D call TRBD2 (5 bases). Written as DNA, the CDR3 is TGCAGCGGGATCGTTTACAATGAGCAGTTCTTC. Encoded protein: CSGIVYNEQFF.